What follows are 19 T cell receptor beta chains derived from one specimen sequenced in a study of shared clonotypes between healthy human individuals. The method was immunoSEQ multiplex PCR; TCRdb's version includes in-frame clones alone and lacks a portion of them. The repertoire consists of roughly 2,000,000 clones, with around 96% occurring once and the leading ten covering more than 0.9%. Naive CD8 populations comprised CD45RO-negative cells positively selected for CCR7, excluding terminally differentiated effector memory CD45RA+ cells. Specimen: naive CD8+ T cells sorted from blood. Receptors were obtained from a man between 18 and 29 years old in good health.

Remarks on this clone: The same CDR3 also results from other DNA sequences found in this sample. V is TRBV6-5 and J is TRBJ2-3; the D is unclear. CDR3 length equals 12 residues. Germline CDR1 reads MNHEY; CDR2 reads SVGAGI. Trimming shortened V by 6 bases and J by 6 bases, and 10 bases separated the two germline ends. The CDR3 DNA follows: TGTGCCAGCAGCCCCCGGTCGGATACGCAGTATTTT. Translated, it gives CASSPRSDTQYF.

In DNA, the CDR3 is TGCGCCAGCAGCCCTTCCCCCGGGACACCTAACTACGAGCAGTACTTC. Translated, it gives CASSPSPGTPNYEQYF. This chain links TRBV4-3 with TRBJ2-7; possibly TRBD1 for D (6 bases). Germline lookup yields CDR1 LGHNA and CDR2 YSLEER. Trimming left V 4 bases short and J 3 bases short, with 19 bases between. The CDR3 contains 16 residues.

V and J are TRBV2 and TRBJ2-5, with 13 bases lining up with TRBD2. Germline trimming cut 3 bases from V and 5 bases from J; bases unmatched to any gene: 6. CDR1 is SNHLY, CDR2 FYNNEI, per germline. This CDR3 comprises 16 residues. CDR3 residues: CASSDPTSGGAETQYF. The CDR3, as DNA: TGTGCCAGCAGTGACCCCACTAGCGGGGGGGCTGAGACCCAGTACTTC.

Comments on this clone: The same CDR3 arises from other DNA sequences in this sample as well. CDR3 protein: CASSPVAYEQYF. The CDR3 nucleotides read TGTGCCAGCAGCCCCGTCGCCTACGAGCAGTACTTC. The chain carries TRBV28 and TRBJ2-7; D gene unclear. Per the germline V gene, CDR1 is MDHEN and CDR2 is SYDVKM. This CDR3 is built from 12 residues. The V end was cut by 6 bases, the J end by 2 bases, with 8 bases between.

J is TRBJ2-7 and V is TRBV21-1; TRBD2, the table's D call, was not compared with the DNA. TRBV21-1 is designated a pseudogene. The CDR3 extends over 17 amino acids. CDR3 nucleotides: TGTGCCAGCAGCCCTCCTGGTGGCCGGGACTGCCGCGACGAGCAGTACTTC. Its protein is CASSPPGGRDCRDEQYF.

The chain recombines TRBV2 with TRBJ2-1, with TRBD2 identical over 12 bases. The CDR3 has 16 amino acids. After removal of 4 bases from V and 13 bases from J, the junction contained 14 bases not matched to a gene. Per the germline V gene, CDR1 is SNHLY and CDR2 is FYNNEI. CDR3 bases: TGTGCCAGCAGTGGGACAGGGGTGACTAGCGGGAGACGCCAGTTCTTC. This gives the protein CASSGTGVTSGRRQFF. The full variable domain, rest sourced from reference TRBV2 and TRBJ2-1, is EPEVTQTPSHQVTQMGQEVILRCVPISNHLYFYWYRQILGQKVEFLVSFYNNEISEKSEIFDDQFSVERPDGSNFTLKIRSTKLEDSAMYFCASSGTGVTSGRRQFFGPGTRLTVL.

The J gene is TRBJ2-5, the V gene TRBV5-4; 12 nucleotides line up with TRBD2. The CDR3 is made up of 17 amino acids. Per the germline V gene, CDR1 is SGHNT and CDR2 is YYREEE (reference sequence). Losses at the gene ends were 0 bases for V and 3 bases for J; bases not matched to a gene: 6. DNA for the CDR3: TGTGCCAGCAGCTTGGAGGTGACTAGCGGGAGAAAAGAGACCCAGTACTTC. Translated, it gives CASSLEVTSGRKETQYF.

This clone was detected a few times. Other DNA sequences of this sample code for an identical CDR3. V is TRBV4-2 and J is TRBJ2-7; 10 bases are a match to TRBD2. The J segment lost 2 bases and the V segment lost 1 base, leaving 2 bases of the junction unmatched. The CDR3 consists of 15 residues. Germline V lookup: CDR1 LGHNA, CDR2 YNFKEQ. CDR3 in DNA: TGTGCCAGCAGCCAAGGCCTAGCGGGGGCCTACGAGCAGTACTTC. Its protein is CASSQGLAGAYEQYF.

CDR3 amino acids: CASSTGVHYEQYF. The CDR3 region has the DNA TGTGCTAGCAGCACCGGGGTCCACTACGAGCAGTACTTC. The genes are TRBV12-5 and TRBJ2-7, with D possibly matching TRBD2 (5 bases). The CDR3 is 13 amino acids. In germline, CDR1 is LGHNT, CDR2 FRNRAP. V lost 9 bases and J lost 3, with 15 bases in between. Full variable domain (outside the CDR3, taken from reference TRBV12-5 and TRBJ2-7): DARVTQTPRHKVTEMGQEVTMRCQPILGHNTVFWYRQTMMQGLELLAYFRNRAPLDDSGMPKDRFSAEMPDATLATLKIQPSEPRDSAVYFCASSTGVHYEQYFGPGTRLTVT.

The rearrangement uses TRBV29-1 and TRBJ1-4; a weak D match, TRBD1 (5 bases). The CDR3 has 15 amino acids. CDR1 and CDR2 from the germline V gene are SQVTM and ANQGSEA. Trimming stripped 6 bases from V and 6 bases from J, with 20 bases between. CDR3 bases: TGCAGCGTAGAGGGAGACAGCCGGTCGGATGAAAAACTGTTTTTT. It translates to CSVEGDSRSDEKLFF.

The rearrangement uses TRBV10-3 and TRBJ1-6; 12 bases align to TRBD1. Looked up from germline, CDR1 is ENHRY and CDR2 is SYGVKD. Trimming took 10 bases from V and 2 from J; bases not matched to a gene: 12. This CDR3 comprises 18 residues. In DNA form, the CDR3 reads TGTGCCACCGCCCATCCCGGGACAGGGGGCGCCTATAATTCACCCCTCCACTTT. Protein product: CATAHPGTGGAYNSPLHF.

In this sample, this clone turned up once. The chain combines TRBV9 with TRBJ1-1; the D gene is possibly TRBD1 (6 bases). The V gene lost 3 bases and the J gene lost 2 bases, with 11 bases spanning the gap. The CDR3 is 14 amino acids. Germline values: CDR1 SGDLS, CDR2 YYNGEE. The CDR3 spells CASSETGSNTEAFF. The CDR3 DNA is TGTGCCAGCAGCGAGACAGGTTCCAACACTGAAGCTTTCTTT.

The gene calls are TRBV6-5 and TRBJ2-3, with D possibly being TRBD2 (6 bases). The CDR3 extends over 14 amino acids. CDR1 and CDR2 from the germline V gene are MNHEY and SVGAGI. V lost 6 bases, J lost 2 bases, and 12 bases lay in between. The CDR3 DNA is TGTGCCAGCAGATCTAGCGTCCTCACAGATACGCAGTATTTT. Translation gives CASRSSVLTDTQYF.

This clone showed up just once. This chain connects TRBV5-1 to TRBJ2-7; 7 bases match TRBD2. Germline CDR1 SGHRS, CDR2 YFSETQ. The V and J ends lost 0 bases and 1 base, in that order; junction bases with no gene match: 7. The CDR3 extends over 16 amino acids. CDR3 in amino acids: CASSLGEGGGSYEQYF. The CDR3, as DNA: TGCGCCAGCAGCTTGGGGGAGGGCGGCGGTTCCTACGAGCAGTACTTC.

This chain links TRBV13 with TRBJ2-1; 11 bases match TRBD2. The CDR3 sequence is 15 residues long. With 5 bases clipped from V and 2 bases from J, the junction kept 2 bases outside the gene matches. Per germline, CDR1 PRHDT and CDR2 FYEKMQ (reference sequence). The CDR3 bases are TGTGCCAGCAGCACGGGACTAGCGGCCTACAATGAGCAGTTCTTC. It is translated as CASSTGLAAYNEQFF. Full variable domain (missing parts from reference TRBV13 and TRBJ2-1): AAGVIQSPRHLIKEKRETATLKCYPIPRHDTVYWYQQGPGQDPQFLISFYEKMQSDKGSIPDRFSAQQFSDYHSELNMSSLELGDSALYFCASSTGLAAYNEQFFGPGTRLTVL.

This clone came up once. The V gene is TRBV2, the J gene TRBJ2-7; 11 nucleotides align to TRBD2. CDR1 SNHLY and CDR2 FYNNEI come from the germline V gene. J lost 2 bases, V lost 4 bases, and 7 bases had no gene match. The CDR3 totals 16 residues. The CDR3: CASSVGSGRVAYEQYF. The CDR3 DNA sequence: TGTGCCAGCAGTGTCGGTAGCGGGAGGGTTGCCTACGAGCAGTACTTC.

The chain uses TRBV27 and TRBJ2-2; 8 positions agree with TRBD2. With V trimmed by 2 bases and J by 5 bases, 10 bases remained unmatched. Germline V lookup: CDR1 MNHEY, CDR2 SMNVEV (reference sequence). This CDR3 spans 17 amino acids. The CDR3 bases are TGTGCCAGCAGTTTAATAAAGGCGGGGGGAGAAACCGGGGAGCTGTTTTTT. The encoded protein is CASSLIKAGGETGELFF.

The genes are TRBV7-9 and TRBJ2-7, with 7 positions matching TRBD1. The CDR3 sequence is 15 residues long. Germline CDR1 is SEHNR and CDR2 is FQNEAQ (reference sequence). Losses at the gene ends were 5 bases for V and 3 bases for J; bases not matched to a gene: 10. The CDR3 is CASSRDRNFDYEQYF. The CDR3 region has the DNA TGTGCCAGCAGCCGGGACAGAAACTTCGACTACGAGCAGTACTTC.

The rearrangement links TRBV5-8 to TRBJ2-3, with 14 bases that match TRBD2. Trimming took 3 bases from V and 0 from J; bases not matched to a gene: 6. The CDR3 covers 18 residues. Germline V gives CDR1 SGHTS, CDR2 YDEGEE. CDR3 sequence: CASSSGLAGDSSTDTQYF. The DNA of the CDR3 is TGTGCCAGCAGCTCGGGACTAGCGGGAGACTCTAGCACAGATACGCAGTATTTT.